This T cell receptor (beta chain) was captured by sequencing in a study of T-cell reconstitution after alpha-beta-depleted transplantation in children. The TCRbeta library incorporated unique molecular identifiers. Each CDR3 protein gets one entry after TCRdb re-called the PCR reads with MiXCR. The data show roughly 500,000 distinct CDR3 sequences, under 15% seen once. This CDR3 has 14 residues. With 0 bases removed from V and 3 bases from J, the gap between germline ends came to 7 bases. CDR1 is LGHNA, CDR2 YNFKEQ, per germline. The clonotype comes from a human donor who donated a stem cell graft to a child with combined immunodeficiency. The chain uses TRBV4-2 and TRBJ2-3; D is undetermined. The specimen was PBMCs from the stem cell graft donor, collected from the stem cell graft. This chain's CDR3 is CASSQEWGTDTQYF. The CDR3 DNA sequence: TGTGCCAGCAGCCAAGAGTGGGGTACAGATACGCAGTATTTT.